The subject of this entry is one TCR beta chain. The sample comes from a study of CD8 T cells in Susac syndrome. V was cut by 6 bases and J by 8 bases, with 10 bases left in between. The CDR3 totals 12 residues. RNA totalling about 0.5 to 1 ug underwent reverse transcription with random hexamers. The CDR3 of TCR beta was amplified by immunoSEQ multiplex PCR across 54 Vbeta and 13 Jbeta. MiXCR, run by TCRdb on the immunoSEQ multiplex PCR reads, gives a single entry per CDR3 protein. This table holds roughly 110,000 distinct CDR3 sequences, roughly 95% found once. This sequence originates from a human donor with Susac syndrome. The source material was CD8+ T cells from PBMCs. V gene TRBV12-3 or TRBV12-4 combines with J gene TRBJ1-4, with D uncertain. CDR3 bases: TGTGCCAGCAGCCCCGGAGGGGAAAAACTGTTTTTT. Protein: CASSPGGEKLFF.